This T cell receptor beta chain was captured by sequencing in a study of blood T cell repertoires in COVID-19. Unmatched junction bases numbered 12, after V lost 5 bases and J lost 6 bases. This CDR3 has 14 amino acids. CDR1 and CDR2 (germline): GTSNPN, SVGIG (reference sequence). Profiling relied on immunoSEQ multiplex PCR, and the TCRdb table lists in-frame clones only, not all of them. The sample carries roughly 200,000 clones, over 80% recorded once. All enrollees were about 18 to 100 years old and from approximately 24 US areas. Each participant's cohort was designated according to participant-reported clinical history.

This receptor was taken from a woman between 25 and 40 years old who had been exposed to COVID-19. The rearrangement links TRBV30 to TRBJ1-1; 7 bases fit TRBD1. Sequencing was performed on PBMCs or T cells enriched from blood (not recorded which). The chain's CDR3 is CAWLSDRYRAEAFF. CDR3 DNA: TGTGCCTGGTTATCGGACAGGTATCGGGCTGAAGCTTTCTTT.